The T cell receptor (beta chain) described here comes from a study of shared clonotypes between healthy human individuals. V was trimmed by 5 bases and J by 1 base, leaving 8 bases between them. Germline V lookup: CDR1 SEHNR, CDR2 FQNEAQ (reference sequence). CDR3 length: 13 amino acids. This clone was observed a single time. Distinct nucleotide sequences in the sample also encode this CDR3. CD8 cells regarded as naive lacked CD45RO, were positively chosen for CCR7, and omitted terminally differentiated effector memory CD45RA+ cells. Donors comprised only Caucasian adults living in Nashville, Tennessee. Only in-frame clones appear in the TCRdb table, and some are missing; sequencing was by immunoSEQ multiplex PCR. The sample records under 700,000 clones, 85% to 95% being singletons.

The sequence was obtained from a woman in her 30s in good health. V gene TRBV7-9 combines with J gene TRBJ2-5; D is ambiguous. Sequencing was performed on naive CD8+ T cells sorted from blood. The CDR3: CASSPPLQETQYF. The CDR3, as DNA: TGTGCCAGCAGCCCGCCCCTCCAAGAGACCCAGTACTTC.